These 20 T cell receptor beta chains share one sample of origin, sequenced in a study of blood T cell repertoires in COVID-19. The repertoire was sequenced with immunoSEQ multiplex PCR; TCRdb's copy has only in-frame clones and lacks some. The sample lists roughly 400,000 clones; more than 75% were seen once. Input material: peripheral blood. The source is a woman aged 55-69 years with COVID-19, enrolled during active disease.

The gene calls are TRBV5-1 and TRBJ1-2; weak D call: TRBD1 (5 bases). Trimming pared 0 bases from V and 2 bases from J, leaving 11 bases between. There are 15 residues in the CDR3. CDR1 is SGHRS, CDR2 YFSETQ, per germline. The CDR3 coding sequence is TGCGCCAGCAGCTTGGCGGGGGTGTTAAACTATGGCTACACCTTC. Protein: CASSLAGVLNYGYTF.

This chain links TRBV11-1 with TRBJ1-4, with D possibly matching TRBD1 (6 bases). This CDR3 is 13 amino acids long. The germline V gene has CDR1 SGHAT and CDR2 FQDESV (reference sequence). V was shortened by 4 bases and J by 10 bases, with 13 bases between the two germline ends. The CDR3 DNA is TGTGCCAGCAGCTCTACAGGGAAGGGAAAACTGTTTTTT. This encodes CASSSTGKGKLFF.

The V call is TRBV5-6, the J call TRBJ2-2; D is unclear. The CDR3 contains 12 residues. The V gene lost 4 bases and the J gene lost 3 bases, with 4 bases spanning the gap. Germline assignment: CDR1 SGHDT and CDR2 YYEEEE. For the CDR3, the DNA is TGTGCCAGCAGCCGGGACACCGGGGAGCTGTTTTTT. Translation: CASSRDTGELFF.

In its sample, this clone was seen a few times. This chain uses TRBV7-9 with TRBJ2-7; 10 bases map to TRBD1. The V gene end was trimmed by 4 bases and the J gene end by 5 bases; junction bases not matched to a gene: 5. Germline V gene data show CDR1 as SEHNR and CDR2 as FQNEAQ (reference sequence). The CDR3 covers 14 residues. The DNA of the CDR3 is TGTGCCAGCAGCTGGGGGGACAGGGGACACGAGCAGTACTTC. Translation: CASSWGDRGHEQYF.

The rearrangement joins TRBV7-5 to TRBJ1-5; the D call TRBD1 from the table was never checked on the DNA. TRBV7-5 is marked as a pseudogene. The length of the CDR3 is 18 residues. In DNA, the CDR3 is TGTGCCAGAAGCTTAGTACAGGGGTATCGGTCGAGCAATCAGCCCCAGCATTTT. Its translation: CARSLVQGYRSSNQPQHF.

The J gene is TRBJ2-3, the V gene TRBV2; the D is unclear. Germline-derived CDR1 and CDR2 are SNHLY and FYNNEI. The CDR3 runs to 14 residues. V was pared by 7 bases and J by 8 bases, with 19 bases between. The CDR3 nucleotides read TGTGCCAGCACAGCTCGTAGCCCCTTAGGTACGCAGTATTTT. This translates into CASTARSPLGTQYF.

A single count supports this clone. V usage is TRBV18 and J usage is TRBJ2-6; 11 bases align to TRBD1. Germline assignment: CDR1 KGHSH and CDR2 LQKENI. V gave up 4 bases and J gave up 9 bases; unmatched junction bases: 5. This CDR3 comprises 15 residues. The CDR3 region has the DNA TGTGCCAGCTCACTAGGGACAGGGGGGAACAACGTCCTGACTTTC. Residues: CASSLGTGGNNVLTF. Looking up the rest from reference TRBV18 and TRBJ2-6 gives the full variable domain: NAGVMQNPRHLVRRRGQEARLRCSPMKGHSHVYWYRQLPEEGLKFMVYLQKENIIDESGMPKERFSAEFPKEGPSILRIQQVVRGDSAAYFCASSLGTGGNNVLTFGAGSRLTVL.

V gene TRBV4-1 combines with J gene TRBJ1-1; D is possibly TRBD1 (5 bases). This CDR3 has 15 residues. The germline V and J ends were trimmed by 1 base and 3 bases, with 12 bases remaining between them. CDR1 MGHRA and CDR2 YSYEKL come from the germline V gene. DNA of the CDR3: TGCGCCAGCAGCCAAGGACAGCCAAGGTACACTGAAGCTTTCTTT. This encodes CASSQGQPRYTEAFF.

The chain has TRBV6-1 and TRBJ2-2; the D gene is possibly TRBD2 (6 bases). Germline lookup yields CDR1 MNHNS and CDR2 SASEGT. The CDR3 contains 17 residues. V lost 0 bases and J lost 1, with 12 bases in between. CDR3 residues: CASSEARGRGNTGELFF. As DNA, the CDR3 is TGTGCCAGCAGTGAAGCGCGCGGGCGGGGGAACACCGGGGAGCTGTTTTTT.

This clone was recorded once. This CDR3 reads CASSLPEENQPQHF. CDR3 nucleotide sequence: TGTGCCAGCTCACTCCCAGAGGAAAATCAGCCCCAGCATTTT. The V gene is TRBV18, the J gene TRBJ1-5; D call uncertain. Germline V gene data show CDR1 as KGHSH and CDR2 as LQKENI. V was pared by 4 bases and J by 4 bases, with 11 bases between. The CDR3 runs 14 residues.

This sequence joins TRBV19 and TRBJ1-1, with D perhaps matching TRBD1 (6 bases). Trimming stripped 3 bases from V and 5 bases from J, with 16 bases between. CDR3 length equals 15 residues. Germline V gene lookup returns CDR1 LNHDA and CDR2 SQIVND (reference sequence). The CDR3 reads CASSMGPGGPTEAFF. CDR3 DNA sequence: TGTGCCAGTAGTATGGGCCCCGGGGGGCCTACTGAAGCTTTCTTT.

CDR3 in DNA: TGTGCCAGCAGCTTAGGAGTACTAGCGGGGGCCATGGACAATGAGCAGTTCTTC. Translated, it gives CASSLGVLAGAMDNEQFF. The chain recombines TRBV7-6 with TRBJ2-1; 11 bases map to TRBD2. This CDR3 has 18 amino acids. V trimming: 1 base; J trimming: 5 bases; junction bases outside the gene matches: 10. The germline CDR1 and CDR2 sequences are SGHVS and FNYEAQ.

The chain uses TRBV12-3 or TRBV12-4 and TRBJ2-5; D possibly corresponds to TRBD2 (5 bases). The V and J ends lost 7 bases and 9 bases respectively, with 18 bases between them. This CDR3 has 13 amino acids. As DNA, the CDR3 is TGTGCCAGCACCTCGTGGGGAGTGGAAGCCCAGTACTTC. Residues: CASTSWGVEAQYF.

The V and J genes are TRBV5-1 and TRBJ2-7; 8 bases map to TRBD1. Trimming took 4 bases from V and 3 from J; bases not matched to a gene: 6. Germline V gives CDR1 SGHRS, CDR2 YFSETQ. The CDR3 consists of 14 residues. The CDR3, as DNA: TGCGCCAGCAGCAAACTACAGGGGGACTACGAGCAGTACTTC. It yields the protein CASSKLQGDYEQYF.

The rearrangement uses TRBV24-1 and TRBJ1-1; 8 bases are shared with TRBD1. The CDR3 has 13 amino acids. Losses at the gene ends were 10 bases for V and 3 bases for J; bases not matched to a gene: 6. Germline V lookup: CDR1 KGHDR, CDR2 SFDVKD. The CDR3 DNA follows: TGTGCCACAACAGGGGGAAGGGACACTGAAGCTTTCTTT. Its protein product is CATTGGRDTEAFF.

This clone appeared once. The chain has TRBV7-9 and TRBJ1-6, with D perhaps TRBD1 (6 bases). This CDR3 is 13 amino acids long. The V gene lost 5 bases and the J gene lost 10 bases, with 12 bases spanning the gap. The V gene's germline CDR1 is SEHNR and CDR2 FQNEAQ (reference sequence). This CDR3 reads CASSLQGGSPLHF. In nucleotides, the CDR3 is TGTGCCAGCAGCCTACAGGGTGGCTCACCCCTCCACTTT.

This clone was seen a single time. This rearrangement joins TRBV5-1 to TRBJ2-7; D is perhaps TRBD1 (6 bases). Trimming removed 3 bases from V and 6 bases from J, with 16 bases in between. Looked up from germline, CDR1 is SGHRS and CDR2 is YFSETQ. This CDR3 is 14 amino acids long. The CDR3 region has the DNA TGCGCCAGCAGCTCCGGGACAAAGGGCCCCGAGCAGTACTTC. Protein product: CASSSGTKGPEQYF.

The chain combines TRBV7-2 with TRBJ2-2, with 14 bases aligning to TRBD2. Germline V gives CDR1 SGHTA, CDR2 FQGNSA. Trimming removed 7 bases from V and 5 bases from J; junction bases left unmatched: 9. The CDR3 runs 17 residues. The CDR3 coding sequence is TGTGCCAGCATCGGGACTAGCGGGGGTACAGGAACCGGGGAGCTGTTTTTT. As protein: CASIGTSGGTGTGELFF.

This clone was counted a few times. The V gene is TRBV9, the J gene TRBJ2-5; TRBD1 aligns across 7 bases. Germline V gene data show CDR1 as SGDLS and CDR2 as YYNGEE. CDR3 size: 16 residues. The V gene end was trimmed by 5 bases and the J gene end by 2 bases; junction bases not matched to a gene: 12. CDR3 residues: CASSLYLGTAQETQYF. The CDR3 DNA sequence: TGTGCCAGCAGTCTGTATCTCGGGACAGCTCAAGAGACCCAGTACTTC.

CDR3 residues: CASSRTGTDTQYF. CDR3 sequence (DNA): TGTGCCAGCTCACGGACAGGGACAGATACGCAGTATTTT. The rearrangement links TRBV18 to TRBJ2-3; 8 bases map to TRBD1. V dropped 4 bases and J dropped 3; count of bases not matched to a gene: 0. Per germline, CDR1 KGHSH and CDR2 LQKENI. The CDR3 is made up of 13 amino acids.